The clone carrying this T cell receptor (beta chain) was seen ten or more times. As yet, its antigen is unknown. This entry belongs to a study of T-cell reconstitution after alpha-beta-depleted transplantation in children. The CDR3 contains 10 residues. V lost 6 bases to trimming and J lost 3 bases, with 3 bases between them. Germline V lookup: CDR1 SGHTA, CDR2 FQGNSA. Study outcomes and limitations: After transplant, high TCRbeta diversity at day 60 in some patients arose from surviving recipient T cells and thymic progenitors. Several hundred expanded graft clones reportedly gave rise to the alpha-beta T cells present about two months after transplant. At the one-year point after transplant, T-cell counts and TCRbeta diversity were found to come mostly from T cells that had been newly produced.

A TCRbeta library incorporating unique molecular identifiers was prepared. TCRdb fed the PCR reads into MiXCR, producing one record per CDR3 protein. The data show around 450,000 distinct CDR3 sequences, with around 15% seen just once and about 32% held by the top ten. Sequenced material: PBMCs, mostly from graft donor cells, taken 360 days after TCRalphabeta/CD19-depleted stem cell transplant. The chain employs TRBV7-2 and TRBJ2-7; no definite D call. This receptor was taken from a boy under two years old who had a stem cell transplant for Wiskott-Aldrich syndrome, so the T cells may come from the graft donor. The CDR3 reads CASRSYEQYF. CDR3 in DNA: TGTGCCAGCAGAAGCTACGAGCAGTACTTC.